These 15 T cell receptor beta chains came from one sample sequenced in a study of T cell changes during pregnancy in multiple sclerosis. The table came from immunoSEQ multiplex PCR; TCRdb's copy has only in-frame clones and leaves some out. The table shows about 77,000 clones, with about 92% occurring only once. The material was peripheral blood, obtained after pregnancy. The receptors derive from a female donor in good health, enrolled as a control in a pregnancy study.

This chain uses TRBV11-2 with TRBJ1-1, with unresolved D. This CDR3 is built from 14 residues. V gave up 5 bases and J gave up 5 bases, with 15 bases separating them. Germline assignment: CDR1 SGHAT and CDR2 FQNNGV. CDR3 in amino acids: CASSADGGWTEAFF. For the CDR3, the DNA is TGTGCCAGCAGCGCCGACGGAGGCTGGACTGAAGCTTTCTTT.

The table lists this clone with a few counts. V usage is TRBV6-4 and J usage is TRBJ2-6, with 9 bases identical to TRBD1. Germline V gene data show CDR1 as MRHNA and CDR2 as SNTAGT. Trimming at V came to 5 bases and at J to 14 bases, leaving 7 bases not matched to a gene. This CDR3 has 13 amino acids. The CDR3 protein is CASSTITGGLLTF. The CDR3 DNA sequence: TGTGCCAGCAGTACCATCACAGGGGGCCTCCTGACTTTC.

The CDR3 coding sequence is TGTGCCACCTACGACTTCAGCGGCGAGCAGTTCTTC. Its protein product is CATYDFSGEQFF. The V gene is TRBV6-1, the J gene TRBJ2-1, with a weak D call TRBD2 (5 bases). Trimming cost V 10 bases and J 10 bases, with 17 bases left between them. Per the germline V gene, CDR1 is MNHNS and CDR2 is SASEGT. The CDR3 length is 12 residues.

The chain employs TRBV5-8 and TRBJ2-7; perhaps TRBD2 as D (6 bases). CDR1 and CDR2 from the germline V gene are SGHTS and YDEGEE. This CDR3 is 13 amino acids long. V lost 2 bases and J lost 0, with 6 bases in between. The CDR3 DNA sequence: TGTGCCAGCAGCTTCGGGAGCTCCTACGAGCAGTACTTC. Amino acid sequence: CASSFGSSYEQYF.

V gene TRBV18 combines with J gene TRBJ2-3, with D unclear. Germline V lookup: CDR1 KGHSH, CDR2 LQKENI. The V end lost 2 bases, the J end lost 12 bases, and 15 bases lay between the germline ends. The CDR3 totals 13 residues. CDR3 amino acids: CASSPGSIPRQYF. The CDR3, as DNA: TGTGCCAGCTCACCAGGGTCCATTCCTAGACAGTATTTT.

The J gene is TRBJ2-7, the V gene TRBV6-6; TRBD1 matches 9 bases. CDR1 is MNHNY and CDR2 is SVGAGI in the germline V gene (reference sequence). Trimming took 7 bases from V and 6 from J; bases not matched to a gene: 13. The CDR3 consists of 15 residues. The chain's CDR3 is CASNDLRDRVTEQYF. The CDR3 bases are TGTGCCAGCAACGACCTCCGGGACAGGGTGACCGAGCAGTACTTC.

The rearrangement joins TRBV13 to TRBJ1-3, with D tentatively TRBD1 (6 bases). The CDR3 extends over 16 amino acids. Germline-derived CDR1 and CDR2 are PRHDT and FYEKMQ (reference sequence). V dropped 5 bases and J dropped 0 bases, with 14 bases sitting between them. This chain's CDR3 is CASSTQQGYSGNTIYF. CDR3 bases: TGTGCCAGCAGCACACAACAGGGTTACTCTGGAAACACCATATATTTT.

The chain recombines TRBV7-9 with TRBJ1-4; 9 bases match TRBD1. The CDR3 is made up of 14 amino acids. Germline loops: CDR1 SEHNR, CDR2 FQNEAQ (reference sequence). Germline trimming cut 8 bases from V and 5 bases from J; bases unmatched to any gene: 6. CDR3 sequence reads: CASASGTGNEKLFF. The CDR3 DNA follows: TGTGCCAGCGCGTCCGGGACAGGGAATGAAAAACTGTTTTTT.

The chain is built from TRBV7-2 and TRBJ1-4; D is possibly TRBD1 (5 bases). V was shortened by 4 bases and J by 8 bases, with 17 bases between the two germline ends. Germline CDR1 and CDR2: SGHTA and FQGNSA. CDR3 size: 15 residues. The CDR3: CASSSSGSRGEKLFF. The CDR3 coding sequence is TGTGCCAGCAGCTCCTCCGGTTCCCGGGGGGAAAAACTGTTTTTT.

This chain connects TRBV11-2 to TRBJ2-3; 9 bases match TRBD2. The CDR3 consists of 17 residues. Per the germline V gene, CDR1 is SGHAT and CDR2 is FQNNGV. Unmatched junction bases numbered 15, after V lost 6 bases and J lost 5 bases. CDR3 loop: CASRDRRGGGAEDTQYF. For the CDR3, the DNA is TGTGCCAGCAGAGACAGGCGTGGCGGGGGGGCGGAAGATACGCAGTATTTT.

CDR3 nucleotide sequence: TGTGCCAGCAGCTTACAGCGTCCCCCCGGGGAGCTGTTTTTT. Protein sequence: CASSLQRPPGELFF. The chain uses TRBV7-3 and TRBJ2-2; D not certain. Trimming took 2 bases from V and 6 from J, leaving 10 bases between them. CDR1 and CDR2 from the germline V gene are SGHTA and FQGTGA. The CDR3 spans 14 residues.

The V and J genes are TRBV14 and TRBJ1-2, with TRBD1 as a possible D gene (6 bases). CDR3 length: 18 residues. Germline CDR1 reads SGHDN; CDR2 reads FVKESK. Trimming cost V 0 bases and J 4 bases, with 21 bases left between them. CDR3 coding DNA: TGTGCCAGCAGCCAAGAACCAAGCCGATTAGGACAGTCCTATGGCTACACCTTC. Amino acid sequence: CASSQEPSRLGQSYGYTF.

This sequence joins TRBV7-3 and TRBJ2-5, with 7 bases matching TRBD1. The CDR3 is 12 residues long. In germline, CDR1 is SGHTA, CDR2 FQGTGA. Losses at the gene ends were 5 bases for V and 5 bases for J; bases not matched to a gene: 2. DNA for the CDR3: TGTGCCAGCAGCCTACAGGGGGAGACCCAGTACTTC. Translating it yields CASSLQGETQYF.

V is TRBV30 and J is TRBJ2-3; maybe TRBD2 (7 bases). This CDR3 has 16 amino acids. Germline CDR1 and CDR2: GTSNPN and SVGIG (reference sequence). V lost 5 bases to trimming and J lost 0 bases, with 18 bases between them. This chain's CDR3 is CAWGPGGLTSTDTQYF. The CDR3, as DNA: TGTGCCTGGGGCCCCGGGGGGCTTACCAGCACAGATACGCAGTATTTT. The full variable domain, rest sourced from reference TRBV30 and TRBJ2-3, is SQTIHQWPATLVQPVGSPLSLECTVEGTSNPNLYWYRQAAGRGLQLLFYSVGIGQISSEVPQNLSASRPQDRQFILSSKKLLLSDSGFYLCAWGPGGLTSTDTQYFGPGTRLTVL.

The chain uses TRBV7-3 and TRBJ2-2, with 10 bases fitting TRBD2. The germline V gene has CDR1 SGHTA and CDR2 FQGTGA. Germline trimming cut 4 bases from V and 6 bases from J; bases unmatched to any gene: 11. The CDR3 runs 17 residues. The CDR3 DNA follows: TGTGCCAGCAGCTCTCGAACCAGGCTAGCGGGGGCCGGGGAGCTGTTTTTT. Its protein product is CASSSRTRLAGAGELFF.